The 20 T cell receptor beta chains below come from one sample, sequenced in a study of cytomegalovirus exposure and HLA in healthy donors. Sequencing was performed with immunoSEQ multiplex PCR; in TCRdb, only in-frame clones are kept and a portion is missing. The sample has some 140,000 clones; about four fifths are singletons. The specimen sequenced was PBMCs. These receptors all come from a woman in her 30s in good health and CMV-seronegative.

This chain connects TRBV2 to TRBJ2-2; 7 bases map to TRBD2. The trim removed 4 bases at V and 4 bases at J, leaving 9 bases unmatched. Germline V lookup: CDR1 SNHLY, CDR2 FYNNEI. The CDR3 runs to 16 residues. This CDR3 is CASSGLADLITGELFF. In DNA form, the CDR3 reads TGTGCCAGCAGTGGTCTAGCGGACCTAATCACCGGGGAGCTGTTTTTT.

The CDR3 here is CASSVTGRGNNQPQHF. In DNA, the CDR3 is TGTGCCAGCAGTGTTACAGGGCGTGGAAACAATCAGCCCCAGCATTTT. The rearrangement joins TRBV6-6 to TRBJ1-5; TRBD1 might be the D (6 bases). Trimming removed 5 bases at V and 3 bases at J, with 17 bases between. This CDR3 is built from 16 residues. Germline CDR1 MNHNY, CDR2 SVGAGI (reference sequence).

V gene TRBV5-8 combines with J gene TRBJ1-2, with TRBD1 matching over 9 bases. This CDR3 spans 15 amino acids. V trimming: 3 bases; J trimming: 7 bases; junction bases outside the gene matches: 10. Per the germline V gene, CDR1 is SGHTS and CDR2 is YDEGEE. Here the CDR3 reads CASSYMDRGLAGYTF. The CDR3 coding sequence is TGTGCCAGCAGCTACATGGACAGGGGATTGGCTGGCTACACCTTC. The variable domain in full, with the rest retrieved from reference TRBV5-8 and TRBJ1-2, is EAGVTQSPTHLIKTRGQQATLRCSPISGHTSVYWYQQALGLGLQFLLWYDEGEERNRGNFPPRFSGRQFPNYSSELNVNALELEDSALYLCASSYMDRGLAGYTFGSGTRLTVV.

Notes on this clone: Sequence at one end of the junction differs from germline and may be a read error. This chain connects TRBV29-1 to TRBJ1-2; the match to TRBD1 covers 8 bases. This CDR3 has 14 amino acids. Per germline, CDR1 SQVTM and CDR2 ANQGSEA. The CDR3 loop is CSVEDRDRLYGYTF. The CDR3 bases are TGCAGCGTGGAAGACCGGGACAGGCTTTATGGCTACACCTTC.

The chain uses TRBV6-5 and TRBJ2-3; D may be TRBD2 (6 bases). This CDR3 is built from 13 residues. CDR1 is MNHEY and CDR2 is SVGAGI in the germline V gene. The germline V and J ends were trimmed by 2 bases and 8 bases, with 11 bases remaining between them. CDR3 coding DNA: TGTGCCAGCAGTTACACTAGCAGAGCTACGCAGTATTTT. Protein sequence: CASSYTSRATQYF.

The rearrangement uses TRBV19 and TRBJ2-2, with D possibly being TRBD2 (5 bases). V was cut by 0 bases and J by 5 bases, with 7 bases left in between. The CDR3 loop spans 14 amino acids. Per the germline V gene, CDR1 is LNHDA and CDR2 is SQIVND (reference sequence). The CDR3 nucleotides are TGTGCCAGTAGTATAGAGCGAGGGACCGGGGAGCTGTTTTTT. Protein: CASSIERGTGELFF.

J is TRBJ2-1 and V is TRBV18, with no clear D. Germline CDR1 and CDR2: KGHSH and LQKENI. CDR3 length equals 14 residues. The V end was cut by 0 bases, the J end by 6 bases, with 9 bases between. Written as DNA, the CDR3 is TGTGCCAGCTCACCACCGTCACTGAGCAATGAGCAGTTCTTC. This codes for CASSPPSLSNEQFF.

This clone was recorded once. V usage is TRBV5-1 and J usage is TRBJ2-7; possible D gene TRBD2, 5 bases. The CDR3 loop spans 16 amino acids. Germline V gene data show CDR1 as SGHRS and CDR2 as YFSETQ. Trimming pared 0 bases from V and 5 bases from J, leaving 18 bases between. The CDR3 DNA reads TGCGCCAGCAGCTTGGGCGTGTCCGCCGGGAACAACGAGCAGTACTTC. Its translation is CASSLGVSAGNNEQYF.

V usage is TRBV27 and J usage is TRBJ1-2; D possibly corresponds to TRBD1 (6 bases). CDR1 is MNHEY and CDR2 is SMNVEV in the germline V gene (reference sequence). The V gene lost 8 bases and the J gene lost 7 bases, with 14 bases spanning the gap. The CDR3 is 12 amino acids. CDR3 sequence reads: CASAGGGRGYTF. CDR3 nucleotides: TGTGCCAGCGCTGGCGGGGGCCGTGGCTACACCTTC.

CDR3 loop: CASSSVGGSTNEKLFF. CDR3 bases: TGTGCCAGCAGCAGCGTCGGGGGGTCGACTAATGAAAAACTGTTTTTT. The chain links TRBV7-8 to TRBJ1-4; D perhaps matches TRBD1 (5 bases). Germline loops: CDR1 SGHVS, CDR2 FQNEAQ. Deletions cut 5 bases from V and 2 bases from J, with 15 bases between. The CDR3 length is 16 residues.

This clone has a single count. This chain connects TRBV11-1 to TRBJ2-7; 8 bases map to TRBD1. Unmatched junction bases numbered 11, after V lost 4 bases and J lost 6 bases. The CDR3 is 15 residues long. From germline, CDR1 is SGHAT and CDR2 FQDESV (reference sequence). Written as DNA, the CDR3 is TGTGCCAGCAGCTCAACAGGGGGTCATCGCTCCGAGCAGTACTTC. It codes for CASSSTGGHRSEQYF.

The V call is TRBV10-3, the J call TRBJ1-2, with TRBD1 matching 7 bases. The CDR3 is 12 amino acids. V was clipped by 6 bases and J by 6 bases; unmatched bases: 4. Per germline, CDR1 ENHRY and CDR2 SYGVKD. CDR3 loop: CAISRDRDGYTF. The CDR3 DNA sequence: TGTGCCATCAGCCGGGACAGAGATGGCTACACCTTC.

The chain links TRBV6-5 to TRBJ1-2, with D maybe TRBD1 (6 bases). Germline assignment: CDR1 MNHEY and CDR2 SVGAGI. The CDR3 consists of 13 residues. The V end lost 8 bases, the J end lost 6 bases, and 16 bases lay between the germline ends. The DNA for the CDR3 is TGTGCCAGCCCAAGGGGGAGGGGCGATGGCTACACCTTC. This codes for CASPRGRGDGYTF.

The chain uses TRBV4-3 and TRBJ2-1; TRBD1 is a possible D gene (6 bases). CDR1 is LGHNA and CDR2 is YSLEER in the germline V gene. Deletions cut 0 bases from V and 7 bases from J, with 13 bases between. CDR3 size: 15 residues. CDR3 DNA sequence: TGCGCCAGCAGCCAAGAGAGCGCCAGGGGAAATGAGCAGTTCTTC. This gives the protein CASSQESARGNEQFF.

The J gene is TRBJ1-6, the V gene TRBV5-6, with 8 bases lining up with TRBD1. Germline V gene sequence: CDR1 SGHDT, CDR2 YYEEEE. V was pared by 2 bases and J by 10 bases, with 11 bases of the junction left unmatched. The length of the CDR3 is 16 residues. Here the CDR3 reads CASSLRRGRLESPLHF. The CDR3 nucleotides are TGTGCCAGCAGCTTACGCAGGGGGCGCTTAGAATCACCCCTCCACTTT.

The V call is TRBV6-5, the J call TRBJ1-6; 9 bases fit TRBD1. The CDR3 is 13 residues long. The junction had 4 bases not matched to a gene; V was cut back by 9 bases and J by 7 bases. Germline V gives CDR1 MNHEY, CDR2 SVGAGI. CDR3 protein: CASAGTGNSPLHF. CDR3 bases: TGTGCCAGTGCAGGGACAGGGAATTCACCCCTCCACTTT.

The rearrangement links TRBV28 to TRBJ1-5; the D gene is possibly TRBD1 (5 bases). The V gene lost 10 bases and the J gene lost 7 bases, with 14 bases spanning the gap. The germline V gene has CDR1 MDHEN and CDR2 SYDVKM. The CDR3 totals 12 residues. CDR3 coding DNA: TGTGCCACCACGGGGGGTCGCCAGCCCCAGCATTTT. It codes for CATTGGRQPQHF.

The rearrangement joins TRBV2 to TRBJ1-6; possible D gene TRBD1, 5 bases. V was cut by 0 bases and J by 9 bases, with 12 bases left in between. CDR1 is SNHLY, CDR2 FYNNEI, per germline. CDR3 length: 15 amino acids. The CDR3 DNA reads TGTGCCAGCAGTGAAGCGACAGTCGATCCTTCACCCCTCCACTTT. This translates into CASSEATVDPSPLHF.

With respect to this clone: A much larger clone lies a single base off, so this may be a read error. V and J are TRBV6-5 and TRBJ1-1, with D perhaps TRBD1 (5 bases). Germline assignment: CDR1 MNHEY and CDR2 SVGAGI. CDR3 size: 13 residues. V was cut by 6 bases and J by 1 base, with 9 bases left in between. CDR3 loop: CASSLTGNTEAFF. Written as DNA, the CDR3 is TGTGCCAGCAGCCTTACAGGGAACACTGAAGCTTTCTTT.

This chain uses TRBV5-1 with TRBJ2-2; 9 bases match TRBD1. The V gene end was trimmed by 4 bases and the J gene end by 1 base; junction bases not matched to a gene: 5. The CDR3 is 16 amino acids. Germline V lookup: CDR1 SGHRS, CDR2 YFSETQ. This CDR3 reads CASSKGDRENTGELFF. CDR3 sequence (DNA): TGCGCCAGCAGCAAGGGGGACAGGGAGAACACCGGGGAGCTGTTTTTT.